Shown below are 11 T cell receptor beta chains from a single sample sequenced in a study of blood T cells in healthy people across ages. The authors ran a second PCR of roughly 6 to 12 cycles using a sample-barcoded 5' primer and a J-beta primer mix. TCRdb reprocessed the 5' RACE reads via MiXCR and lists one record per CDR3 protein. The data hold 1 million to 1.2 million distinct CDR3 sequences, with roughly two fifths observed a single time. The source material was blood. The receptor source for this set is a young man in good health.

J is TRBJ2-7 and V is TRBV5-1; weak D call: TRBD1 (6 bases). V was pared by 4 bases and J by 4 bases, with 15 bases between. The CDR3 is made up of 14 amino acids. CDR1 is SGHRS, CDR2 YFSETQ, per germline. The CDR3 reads CASSERLQGYEQYF. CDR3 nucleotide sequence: TGCGCCAGCAGCGAGCGACTACAGGGTTACGAGCAGTACTTC.

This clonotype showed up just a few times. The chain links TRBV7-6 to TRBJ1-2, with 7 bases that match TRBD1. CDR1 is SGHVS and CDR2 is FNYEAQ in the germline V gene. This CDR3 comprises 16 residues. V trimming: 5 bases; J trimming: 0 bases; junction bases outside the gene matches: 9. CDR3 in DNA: TGTGCCAGCAGCCCCATTGGGACAGATACTAACTATGGCTACACCTTC. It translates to CASSPIGTDTNYGYTF.

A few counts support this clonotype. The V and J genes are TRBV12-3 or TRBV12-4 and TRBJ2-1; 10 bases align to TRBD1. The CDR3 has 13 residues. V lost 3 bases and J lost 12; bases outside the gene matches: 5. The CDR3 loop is CASSLGTGEAQFF. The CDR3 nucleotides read TGTGCCAGCAGTTTGGGGACAGGGGAAGCGCAGTTCTTC.

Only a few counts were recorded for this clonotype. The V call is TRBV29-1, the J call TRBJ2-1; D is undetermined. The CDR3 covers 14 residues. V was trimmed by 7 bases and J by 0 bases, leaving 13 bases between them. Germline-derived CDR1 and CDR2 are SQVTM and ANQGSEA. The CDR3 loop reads CSAPDRYSYNEQFF. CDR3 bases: TGCAGCGCCCCGGACCGATACTCCTACAATGAGCAGTTCTTC.

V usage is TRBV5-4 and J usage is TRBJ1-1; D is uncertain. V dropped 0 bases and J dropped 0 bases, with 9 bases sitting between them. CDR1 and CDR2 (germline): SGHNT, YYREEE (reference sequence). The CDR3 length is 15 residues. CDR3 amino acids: CASSLDLPVNTEAFF. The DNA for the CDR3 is TGTGCCAGCAGCTTGGATTTGCCGGTGAACACTGAAGCTTTCTTT.

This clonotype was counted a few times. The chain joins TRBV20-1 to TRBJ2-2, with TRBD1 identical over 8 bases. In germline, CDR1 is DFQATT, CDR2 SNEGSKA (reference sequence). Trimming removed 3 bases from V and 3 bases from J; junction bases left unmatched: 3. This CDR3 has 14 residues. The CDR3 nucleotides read TGCAGTGCTAGGACAGGGGACTACACCGGGGAGCTGTTTTTT. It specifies CSARTGDYTGELFF.

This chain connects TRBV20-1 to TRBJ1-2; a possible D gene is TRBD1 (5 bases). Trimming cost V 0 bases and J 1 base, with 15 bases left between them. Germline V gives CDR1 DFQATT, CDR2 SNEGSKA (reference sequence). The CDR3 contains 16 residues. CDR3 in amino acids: CSARDYRTTLNYGYTF. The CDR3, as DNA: TGCAGTGCTAGAGATTACCGGACAACCCTTAACTATGGCTACACCTTC.

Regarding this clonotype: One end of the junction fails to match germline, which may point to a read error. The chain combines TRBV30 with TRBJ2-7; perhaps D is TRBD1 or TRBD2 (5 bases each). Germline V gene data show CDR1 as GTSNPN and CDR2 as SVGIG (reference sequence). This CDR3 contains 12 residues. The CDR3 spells CVWNGGNYEQYF. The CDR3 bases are TGTGTCTGGAATGGGGGAAACTACGAGCAGTACTTC.

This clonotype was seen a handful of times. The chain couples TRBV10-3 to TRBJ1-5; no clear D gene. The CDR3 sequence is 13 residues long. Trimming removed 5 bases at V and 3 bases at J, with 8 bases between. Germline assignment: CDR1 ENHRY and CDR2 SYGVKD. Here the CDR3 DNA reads TGTGCCATCAGTCAGGTTGACAATCAGCCCCAGCATTTT. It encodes CAISQVDNQPQHF.

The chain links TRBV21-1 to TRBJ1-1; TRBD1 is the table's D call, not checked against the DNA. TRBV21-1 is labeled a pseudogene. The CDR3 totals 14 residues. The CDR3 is CAFPWARANTEAFF. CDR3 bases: TGTGCCTTCCCCTGGGCTAGGGCGAACACTGAAGCTTTCTTT.

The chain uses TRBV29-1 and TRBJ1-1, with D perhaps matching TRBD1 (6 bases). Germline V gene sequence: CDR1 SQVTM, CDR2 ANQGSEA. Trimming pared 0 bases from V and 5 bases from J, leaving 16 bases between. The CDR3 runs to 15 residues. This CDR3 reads CSVEEAGDPGTEAFF. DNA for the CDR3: TGCAGCGTTGAAGAGGCAGGGGATCCGGGAACTGAAGCTTTCTTT. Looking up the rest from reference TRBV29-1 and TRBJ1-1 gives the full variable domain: SAVISQKPSRDICQRGTSLTIQCQVDSQVTMMFWYRQQPGQSLTLIATANQGSEATYESGFVIDKFPISRPNLTFSTLTVSNMSPEDSSIYLCSVEEAGDPGTEAFFGQGTRLTVV.